These T cell receptor beta chains were read from a single sample in a study of blood T cell repertoires in COVID-19. Measured with immunoSEQ multiplex PCR; TCRdb has only the in-frame clones, and not every one. This sample yields some 130,000 clones, of which about nine tenths are seen a single time; under 13% belongs to the top ten. Source material: peripheral blood. The receptors originated from a man aged 50 to 59 with acute or convalescent COVID-19. Both conserved end residues are part of each CDR3. A D gene is named only where the DNA matches it firmly. Only part of the rows carry a size: once, few, many, or a class if the clone is expanded.

clone_size	d_call	v_call	j_call	cdr3_aa	cdr3_nt
NA	NA	TRBV19	TRBJ2-1	CASRPGRLEDNEQFF	TGTGCCAGTAGACCCGGGAGACTGGAAGACAATGAGCAGTTCTTC
NA	NA	TRBV6-1	TRBJ1-2	CASSDRTDYGYTF	TGTGCCAGCAGTGACAGGACAGACTATGGCTACACCTTC
NA	NA	TRBV27	TRBJ1-1	CASSPWGGTEAFF	TGTGCCAGCAGCCCCTGGGGGGGCACTGAAGCTTTCTTT
few	NA	TRBV10-1	TRBJ1-5	CASRDGTPYSNQPQHF	TGCGCCAGCAGGGACGGGACACCATATAGCAATCAGCCCCAGCATTTT
few	NA	TRBV19	TRBJ1-2	CASSIGFPGHGYTF	TGTGCCAGTAGTATCGGATTTCCTGGGCATGGCTACACCTTC
NA	TRBD1	TRBV6-6	TRBJ1-1	CASSRDRGRGEAFF	TGTGCCAGCAGCCGGGACAGGGGGCGAGGTGAAGCTTTCTTT
NA	TRBD1	TRBV9	TRBJ2-6	CASRRGQGAPGANVLTF	TGTGCCAGCAGAAGGGGACAGGGGGCGCCCGGGGCCAACGTCCTGACTTTC
NA	NA	TRBV2	TRBJ1-2	CASTSSPNYGYTF	TGTGCCAGCACGAGTTCTCCTAACTATGGCTACACCTTC
NA	TRBD1	TRBV7-9	TRBJ1-3	CASSSDRGSGNTIYF	TGTGCCAGCAGCTCCGACAGGGGCTCTGGAAACACCATATATTTT
NA	NA	TRBV6-5	TRBJ1-2	CASSYSSYGYTF	TGTGCCAGCAGTTACTCGAGCTATGGCTACACCTTC
NA	NA	TRBV7-9	TRBJ2-5	CASSLKGMGETQYF	TGTGCCAGCAGCTTAAAGGGGATGGGGGAGACCCAGTACTTC
NA	NA	TRBV7-9	TRBJ1-2	CASSLSSTNYGYTF	TGTGCCAGCAGCTTGAGTAGTACTAACTATGGCTACACCTTC
NA	TRBD2	TRBV10-3	TRBJ2-1	CAISEGLAGVFNEQFF	TGTGCCATCAGTGAGGGACTAGCGGGGGTGTTCAATGAGCAGTTCTTC
NA	TRBD1	TRBV5-1	TRBJ1-2	CASSSGQITNYGYTF	TGCGCCAGCAGCTCGGGACAGATCACTAACTATGGCTACACCTTC
NA	NA	TRBV13	TRBJ2-1	CASSFFRGRGEQFF	TGTGCCAGCAGCTTCTTCAGGGGAAGGGGTGAGCAGTTCTTC
NA	TRBD1	TRBV7-9	TRBJ2-3	CASSLSRTGVTDTQYF	TGTGCCAGCAGCTTATCCAGGACAGGAGTCACAGATACGCAGTATTTT
NA	NA	TRBV30	TRBJ1-4	CAWSHPGDEEKLFF	TGTGCCTGGAGTCATCCGGGGGACGAGGAAAAACTGTTTTTT
NA	NA	TRBV27	TRBJ2-2	CASMEMGRTGELFF	TGTGCCAGCATGGAAATGGGGCGTACCGGGGAGCTGTTTTTT
few	NA	TRBV5-1	TRBJ1-3	CASSPAEGYTIYF	TGCGCCAGCAGCCCGGCGGAGGGGTACACCATATATTTT
NA	TRBD2	TRBV3-1/TRBV3-2	TRBJ2-5	CASSQDWGTSGGHQYF	TGTGCCAGCAGCCAAGATTGGGGGACTAGCGGGGGACACCAGTACTTC
NA	TRBD1	TRBV19	TRBJ1-2	CASRSIGTGPTEGYTF	TGTGCCAGTAGGTCGATCGGGACAGGGCCTACTGAGGGCTACACCTTC
NA	TRBD2	TRBV7-2	TRBJ2-1	CASSPRGGSNYNEQFF	TGTGCCAGCAGCCCGAGGGGCGGGAGCAACTACAATGAGCAGTTCTTC
NA	TRBD2	TRBV29-1	TRBJ2-7	CSAGGREGSYEQYF	TGCAGCGCTGGTGGGAGGGAGGGCTCCTACGAGCAGTACTTC
NA	TRBD1	TRBV18	TRBJ2-5	CASSPTGKETQYF	TGTGCCAGCTCACCGACAGGGAAAGAGACCCAGTACTTC
NA	NA	TRBV28	TRBJ2-7	CASSFTSRGSYEQYF	TGTGCCAGCAGTTTTACTAGCAGAGGGTCCTACGAGCAGTACTTC
NA	TRBD2	TRBV5-1	TRBJ2-5	CASSSGTSEETQYF	TGCGCCAGCAGCTCGGGGACTAGCGAGGAGACCCAGTACTTC
NA	TRBD1	TRBV19	TRBJ1-1	CASKNRQGNTEAFF	TGTGCCAGTAAGAATAGACAGGGGAACACTGAAGCTTTCTTT
NA	TRBD1	TRBV9	TRBJ2-7	CASSRDRGSYEQYF	TGTGCCAGCAGCCGGGACAGAGGGTCATACGAGCAGTACTTC
NA	NA	TRBV28	TRBJ2-1	CASSTLTVILQVGQFF	TGTGCCAGCAGCACCCTGACTGTAATCCTCCAAGTCGGGCAGTTCTTC
NA	NA	TRBV5-1	TRBJ1-1	CASSPPKSSEAFF	TGCGCCAGCAGTCCGCCGAAGAGTAGTGAAGCTTTCTTT
NA	NA	TRBV19	TRBJ1-5	CASKEYSNQPQHF	TGTGCCAGTAAAGAGTATAGCAATCAGCCCCAGCATTTT
once	TRBD2	TRBV10-3	TRBJ2-1	CAISGRVGLAESSYNEQFF	TGTGCCATCAGTGGACGGGTTGGGCTAGCGGAAAGCTCCTACAATGAGCAGTTCTTC
NA	NA	TRBV7-9	TRBJ2-2	CASSHRDSLRELFF	TGTGCCAGCAGCCACCGGGACTCCCTACGGGAGCTGTTTTTT
NA	NA	TRBV6-5	TRBJ1-2	CASSYRDQGYGYTF	TGTGCCAGCAGTTACAGGGATCAGGGGTATGGCTACACCTTC
NA	NA	TRBV2	TRBJ2-5	CASSLEMGNQETQYF	TGTGCCAGCAGTCTCGAAATGGGCAACCAAGAGACCCAGTACTTC
NA	NA	TRBV4-1	TRBJ1-2	CASSQDVWQGSGYTF	TGCGCCAGCAGCCAAGATGTCTGGCAGGGAAGTGGCTACACCTTC
NA	NA	TRBV28	TRBJ1-6	CASSLYWQGSVSPLHF	TGTGCCAGCAGTTTGTATTGGCAGGGGTCGGTTTCACCCCTCCACTTT
NA	NA	TRBV5-1	TRBJ2-6	CASSWTTGSGANVLTF	TGCGCCAGCAGTTGGACCACAGGCTCTGGGGCCAACGTCCTGACTTTC
NA	NA	TRBV6-5	TRBJ1-6	CASSGWGRNSPLHF	TGTGCCAGCAGCGGTTGGGGGCGTAATTCACCCCTCCACTTT
NA	TRBD2	TRBV3-1/TRBV3-2	TRBJ2-3	CASSQDERESVIDTQYF	TGTGCCAGCAGCCAAGATGAGCGGGAGAGCGTTATAGATACGCAGTATTTT
NA	NA	TRBV30	TRBJ2-2	CAWSATRPGELFF	TGTGCCTGGAGTGCGACTAGACCCGGGGAGCTGTTTTTT
NA	NA	TRBV18	TRBJ2-7	CASSLDGTYEQYF	TGTGCCAGCTCCTTGGACGGGACCTACGAGCAGTACTTC